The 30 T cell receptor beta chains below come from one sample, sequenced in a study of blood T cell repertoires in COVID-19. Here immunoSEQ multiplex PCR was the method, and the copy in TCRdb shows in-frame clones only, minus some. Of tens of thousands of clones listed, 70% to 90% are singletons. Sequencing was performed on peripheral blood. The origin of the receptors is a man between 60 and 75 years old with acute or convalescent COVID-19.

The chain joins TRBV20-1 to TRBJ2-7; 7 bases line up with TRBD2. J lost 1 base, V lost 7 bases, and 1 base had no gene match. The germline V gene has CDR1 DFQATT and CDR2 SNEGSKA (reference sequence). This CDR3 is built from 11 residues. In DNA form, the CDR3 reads TGCAGTGTGGGGGGGTCCTACGAGCAGTACTTC. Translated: CSVGGSYEQYF.

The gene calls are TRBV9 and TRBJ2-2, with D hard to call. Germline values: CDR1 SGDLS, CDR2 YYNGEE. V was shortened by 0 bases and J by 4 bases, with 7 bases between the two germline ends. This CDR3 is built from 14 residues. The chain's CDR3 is CASSVATITGELFF. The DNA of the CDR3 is TGTGCCAGCAGCGTAGCTACGATCACCGGGGAGCTGTTTTTT.

CDR3 protein: CASSPQVGTGLNYGYTF. CDR3 in DNA: TGTGCCAGCAGCCCTCAGGTCGGGACAGGGTTAAACTATGGCTACACCTTC. V and J are TRBV9 and TRBJ1-2, with TRBD1 identical over 9 bases. The CDR3 is 17 amino acids. The germline V gene has CDR1 SGDLS and CDR2 YYNGEE. The V segment lost 4 bases and the J segment 2 bases; nucleotides outside the gene matches: 12.

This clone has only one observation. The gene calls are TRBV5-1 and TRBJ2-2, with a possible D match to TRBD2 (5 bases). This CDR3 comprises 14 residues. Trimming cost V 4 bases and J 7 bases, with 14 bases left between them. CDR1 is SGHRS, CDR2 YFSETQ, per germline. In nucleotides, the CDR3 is TGCGCCAGCAGCGTCTCCACGGGGAGCGGGGAGCTGTTTTTT. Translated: CASSVSTGSGELFF. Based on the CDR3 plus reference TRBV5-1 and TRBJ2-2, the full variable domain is KAGVTQTPRYLIKTRGQQVTLSCSPISGHRSVSWYQQTPGQGLQFLFEYFSETQRNKGNFPGRFSGRQFSNSRSEMNVSTLELGDSALYLCASSVSTGSGELFFGEGSRLTVL.

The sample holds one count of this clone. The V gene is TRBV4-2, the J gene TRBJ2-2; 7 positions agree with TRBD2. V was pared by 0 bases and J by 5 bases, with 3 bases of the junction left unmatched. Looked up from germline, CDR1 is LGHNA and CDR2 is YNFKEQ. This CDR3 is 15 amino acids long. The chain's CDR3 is CASSQEREGTGELFF. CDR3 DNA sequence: TGTGCCAGCAGCCAAGAAAGGGAGGGAACCGGGGAGCTGTTTTTT.

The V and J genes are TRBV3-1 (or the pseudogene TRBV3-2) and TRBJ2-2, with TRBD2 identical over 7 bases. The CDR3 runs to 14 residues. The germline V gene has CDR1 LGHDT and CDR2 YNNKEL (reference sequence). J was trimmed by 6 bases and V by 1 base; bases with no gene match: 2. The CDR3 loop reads CASSQGGGSGELFF. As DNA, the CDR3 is TGTGCCAGCAGCCAAGGGGGAGGGTCCGGGGAGCTGTTTTTT.

The CDR3 sequence: CASSPGGSRPNYGYTF. CDR3 DNA: TGCGCCAGCAGCCCCGGCGGGTCCAGACCTAACTATGGCTACACCTTC. The V and J genes are TRBV5-1 and TRBJ1-2, with D unclear. CDR3 length: 16 amino acids. The germline gives CDR1 SGHRS, CDR2 YFSETQ. Trimming left V 4 bases short and J 0 bases short, with 16 bases between.

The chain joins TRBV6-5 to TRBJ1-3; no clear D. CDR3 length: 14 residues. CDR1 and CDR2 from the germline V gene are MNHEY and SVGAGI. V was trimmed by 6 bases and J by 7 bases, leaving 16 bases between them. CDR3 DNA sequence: TGTGCCAGCAGCCTAACGTTCCCGCGGAACACCATATATTTT. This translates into CASSLTFPRNTIYF.

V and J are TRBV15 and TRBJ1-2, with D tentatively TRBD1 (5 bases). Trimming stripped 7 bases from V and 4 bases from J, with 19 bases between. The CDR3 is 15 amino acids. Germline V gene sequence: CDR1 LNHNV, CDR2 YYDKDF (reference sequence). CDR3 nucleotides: TGTGCCACCAAAGGTGGGGCAGCTTCCTTCTATGGCTACACCTTC. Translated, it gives CATKGGAASFYGYTF.

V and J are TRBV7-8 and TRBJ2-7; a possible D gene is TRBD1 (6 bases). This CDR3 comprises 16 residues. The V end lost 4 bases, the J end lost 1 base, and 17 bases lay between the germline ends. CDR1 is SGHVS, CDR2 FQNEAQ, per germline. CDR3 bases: TGTGCCAGCAGCTACCGGGACACCAGAGCTTCCTACGAGCAGTACTTC. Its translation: CASSYRDTRASYEQYF.

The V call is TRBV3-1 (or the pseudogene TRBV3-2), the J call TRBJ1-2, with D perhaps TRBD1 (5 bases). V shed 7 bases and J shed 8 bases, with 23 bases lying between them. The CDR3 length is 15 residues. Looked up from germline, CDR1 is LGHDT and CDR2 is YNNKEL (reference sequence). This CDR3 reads CASNLASGGMRGYTF. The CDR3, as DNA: TGTGCCAGCAACCTAGCCTCGGGGGGTATGAGGGGCTACACCTTC.

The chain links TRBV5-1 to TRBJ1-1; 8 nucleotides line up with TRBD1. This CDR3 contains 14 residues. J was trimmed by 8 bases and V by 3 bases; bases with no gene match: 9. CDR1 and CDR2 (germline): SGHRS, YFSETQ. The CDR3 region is CASSSTGAKGEAFF. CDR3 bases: TGCGCCAGCAGCTCGACAGGGGCTAAGGGCGAAGCTTTCTTT.

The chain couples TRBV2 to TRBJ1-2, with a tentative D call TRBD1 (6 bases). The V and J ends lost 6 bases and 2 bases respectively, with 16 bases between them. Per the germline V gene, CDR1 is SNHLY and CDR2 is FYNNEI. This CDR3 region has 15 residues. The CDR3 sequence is CASSSQGILNYGYTF. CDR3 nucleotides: TGTGCCAGCAGCAGCCAGGGGATTTTGAACTATGGCTACACCTTC.

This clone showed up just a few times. CDR3 nucleotides: TGTGCCAGCAGCGCCAAACCATCCGGGACAGTGCTCTATAGCAATCAGCCCCAGCATTTT. It translates to CASSAKPSGTVLYSNQPQHF. V usage is TRBV2 and J usage is TRBJ1-5; 7 bases agree with TRBD1. Germline CDR1 reads SNHLY; CDR2 reads FYNNEI. The CDR3 runs 20 residues. Trimming took 6 bases from V and 0 from J; bases not matched to a gene: 20.

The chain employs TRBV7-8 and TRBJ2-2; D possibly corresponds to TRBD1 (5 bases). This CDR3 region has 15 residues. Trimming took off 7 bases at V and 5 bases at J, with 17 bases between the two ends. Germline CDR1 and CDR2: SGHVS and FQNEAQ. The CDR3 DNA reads TGTGCCAGCACTCATAGGGGCAGGGAAACCGGGGAGCTGTTTTTT. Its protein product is CASTHRGRETGELFF. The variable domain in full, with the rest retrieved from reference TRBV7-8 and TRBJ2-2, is GAGVSQSPRYKVAKRGQDVALRCDPISGHVSLFWYQQALGQGPEFLTYFQNEAQLDKSGLPSDRFFAERPEGSVSTLKIQRTQQEDSAVYLCASTHRGRETGELFFGEGSRLTVL.

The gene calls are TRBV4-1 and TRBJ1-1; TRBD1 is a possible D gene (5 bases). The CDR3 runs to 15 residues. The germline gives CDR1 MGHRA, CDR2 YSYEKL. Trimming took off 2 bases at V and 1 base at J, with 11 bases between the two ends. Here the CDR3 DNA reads TGCGCCAGCAGCCAACCAACTACAGGGAACACTGAAGCTTTCTTT. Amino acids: CASSQPTTGNTEAFF.

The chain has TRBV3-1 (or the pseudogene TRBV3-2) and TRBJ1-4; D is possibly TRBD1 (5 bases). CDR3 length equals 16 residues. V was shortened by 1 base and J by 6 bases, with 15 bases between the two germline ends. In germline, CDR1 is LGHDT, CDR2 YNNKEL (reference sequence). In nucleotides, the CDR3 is TGTGCCAGCAGCCAAGTTGGCTCTCTGACAGATGAAAAACTGTTTTTT. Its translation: CASSQVGSLTDEKLFF.

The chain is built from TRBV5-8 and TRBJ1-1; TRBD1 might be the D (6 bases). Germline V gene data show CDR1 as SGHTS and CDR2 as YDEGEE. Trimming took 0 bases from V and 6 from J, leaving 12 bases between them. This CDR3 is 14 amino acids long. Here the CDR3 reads CASSLVQGLSEAFF. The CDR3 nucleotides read TGTGCCAGCAGCTTGGTACAGGGCCTATCTGAAGCTTTCTTT.

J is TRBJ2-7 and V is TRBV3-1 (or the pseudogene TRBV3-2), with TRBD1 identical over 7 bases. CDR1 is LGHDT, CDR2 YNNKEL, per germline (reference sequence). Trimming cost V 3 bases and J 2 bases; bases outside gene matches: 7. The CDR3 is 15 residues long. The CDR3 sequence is CASSQPRDSTYEQYF. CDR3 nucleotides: TGTGCCAGCAGCCAGCCCCGGGACAGCACCTACGAGCAGTACTTC.

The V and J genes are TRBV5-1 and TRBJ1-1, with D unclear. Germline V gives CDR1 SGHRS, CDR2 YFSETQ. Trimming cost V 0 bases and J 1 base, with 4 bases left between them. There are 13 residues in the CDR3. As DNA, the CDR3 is TGCGCCAGCAGCTTGGAGCGGAACACTGAAGCTTTCTTT. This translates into CASSLERNTEAFF.

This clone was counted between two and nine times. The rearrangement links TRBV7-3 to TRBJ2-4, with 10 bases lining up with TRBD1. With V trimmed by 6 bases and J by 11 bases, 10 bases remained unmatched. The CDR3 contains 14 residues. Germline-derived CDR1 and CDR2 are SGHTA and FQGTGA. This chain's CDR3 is CASSPARDRGLQYF. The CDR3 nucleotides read TGTGCCAGCAGTCCCGCCCGGGACAGGGGACTTCAGTACTTC. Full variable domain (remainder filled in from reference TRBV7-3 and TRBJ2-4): GAGVSQTPSNKVTEKGKYVELRCDPISGHTALYWYRQSLGQGPEFLIYFQGTGAADDSGLPNDRFFAVRPEGSVSTLKIQRTERGDSAVYLCASSPARDRGLQYFGAGTRLSVL.

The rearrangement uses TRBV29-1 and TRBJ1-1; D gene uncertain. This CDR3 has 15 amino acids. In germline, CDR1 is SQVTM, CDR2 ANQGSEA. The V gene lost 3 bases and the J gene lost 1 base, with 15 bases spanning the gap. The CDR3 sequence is CSVERLRTGNTEAFF. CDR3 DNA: TGCAGCGTTGAGCGTTTGCGGACTGGGAACACTGAAGCTTTCTTT.

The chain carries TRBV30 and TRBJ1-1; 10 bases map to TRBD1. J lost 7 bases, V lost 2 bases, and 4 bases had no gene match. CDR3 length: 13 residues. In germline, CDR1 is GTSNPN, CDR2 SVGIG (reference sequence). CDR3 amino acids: CAWSTGQGVEAFF. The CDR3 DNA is TGTGCCTGGAGTACAGGACAGGGGGTTGAAGCTTTCTTT.

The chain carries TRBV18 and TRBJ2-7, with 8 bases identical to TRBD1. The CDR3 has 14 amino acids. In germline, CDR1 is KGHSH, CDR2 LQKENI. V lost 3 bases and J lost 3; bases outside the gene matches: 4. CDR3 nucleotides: TGTGCCAGCTCACCGACAGGGGAGAACTACGAGCAGTACTTC. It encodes CASSPTGENYEQYF.

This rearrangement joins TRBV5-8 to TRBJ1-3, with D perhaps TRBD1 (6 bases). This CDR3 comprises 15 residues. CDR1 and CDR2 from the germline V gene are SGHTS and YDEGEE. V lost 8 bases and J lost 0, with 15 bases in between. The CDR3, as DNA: TGTGCCAGGCCGGACAGTGCTGACTCTGGAAACACCATATATTTT. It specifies CARPDSADSGNTIYF.

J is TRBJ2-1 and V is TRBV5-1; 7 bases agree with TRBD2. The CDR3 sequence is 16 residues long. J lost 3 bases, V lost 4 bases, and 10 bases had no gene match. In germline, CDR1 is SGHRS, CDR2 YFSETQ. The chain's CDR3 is CASSLGSSGFYNEQFF. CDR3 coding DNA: TGCGCCAGCAGCCTAGGGAGTAGCGGGTTCTACAATGAGCAGTTCTTC.

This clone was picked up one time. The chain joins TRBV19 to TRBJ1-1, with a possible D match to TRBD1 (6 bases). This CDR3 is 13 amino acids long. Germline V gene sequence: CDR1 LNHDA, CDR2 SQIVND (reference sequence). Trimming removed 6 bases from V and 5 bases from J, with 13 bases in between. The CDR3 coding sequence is TGTGCCAGTAGGTGGCAGGGGAGAACTGAAGCTTTCTTT. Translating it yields CASRWQGRTEAFF.

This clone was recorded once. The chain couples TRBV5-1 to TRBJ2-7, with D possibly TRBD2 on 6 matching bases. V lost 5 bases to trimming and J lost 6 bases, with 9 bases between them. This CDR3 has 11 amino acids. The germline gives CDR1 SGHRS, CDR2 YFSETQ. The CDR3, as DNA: TGCGCCAGCAGATCGGGAGTCGAGCAGTACTTC. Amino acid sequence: CASRSGVEQYF.

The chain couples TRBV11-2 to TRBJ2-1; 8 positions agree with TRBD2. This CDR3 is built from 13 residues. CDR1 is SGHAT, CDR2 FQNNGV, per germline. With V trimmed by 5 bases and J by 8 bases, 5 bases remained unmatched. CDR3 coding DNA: TGTGCCAGCAGCCCCGGGGGGGAGTATGAGCAGTTCTTC. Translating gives CASSPGGEYEQFF.

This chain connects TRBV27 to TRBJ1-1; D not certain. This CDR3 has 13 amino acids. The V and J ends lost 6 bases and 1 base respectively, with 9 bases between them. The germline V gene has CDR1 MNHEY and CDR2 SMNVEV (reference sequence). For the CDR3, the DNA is TGTGCCAGCAGGAGGGATTGGAACACTGAAGCTTTCTTT. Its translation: CASRRDWNTEAFF.